This paragraph covers one T cell receptor beta chain sequence. Seattle-derived patients entered the study during active infection and were followed longitudinally. These data are taken from a study of blood T cell repertoires in COVID-19. Across the whole study: PBMCs, B-cell-depleted T cells, or T cells were the source of the cDNA or gDNA that made up the material.

The germline V gene has CDR1 SGHRS and CDR2 YFSETQ. The V gene lost 5 bases and the J gene lost 5 bases, with 16 bases spanning the gap. The CDR3 totals 14 residues. Data came from immunoSEQ multiplex PCR; TCRdb stores just in-frame clones and leaves some out. The sample yields 300,000 to 350,000 clones, roughly 87% seen once. The chain carries TRBV5-1 and TRBJ2-5, with D possibly matching TRBD1 (6 bases). The source material was peripheral blood. This clonotype was obtained from a man under 40 with COVID-19, enrolled during active disease. The CDR3 region is CASRFQGSPETQYF. DNA for the CDR3: TGCGCCAGCAGGTTCCAGGGGTCCCCCGAGACCCAGTACTTC.